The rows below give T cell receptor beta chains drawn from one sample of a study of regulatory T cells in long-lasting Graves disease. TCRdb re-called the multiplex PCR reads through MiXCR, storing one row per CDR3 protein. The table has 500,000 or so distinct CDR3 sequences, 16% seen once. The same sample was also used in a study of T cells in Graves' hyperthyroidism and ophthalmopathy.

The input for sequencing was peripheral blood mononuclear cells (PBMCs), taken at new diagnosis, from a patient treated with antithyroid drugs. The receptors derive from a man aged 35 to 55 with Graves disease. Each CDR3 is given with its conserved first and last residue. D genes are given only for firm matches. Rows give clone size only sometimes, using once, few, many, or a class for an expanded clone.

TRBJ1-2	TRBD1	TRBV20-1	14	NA	TGCAGTGCTTCGGACAGGGGGCGCGACTATGGCTACACCTTC	CSASDRGRDYGYTF
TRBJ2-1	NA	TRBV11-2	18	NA	TGTGCCAGCAGCTTAGGTCCCGACACACCTTACTCCTACAATGAGCAGTTCTTC	CASSLGPDTPYSYNEQFF
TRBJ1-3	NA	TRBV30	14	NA	TGTGCCTGGAATCAAATGAAGTCTGGAAACACCATATATTTT	CAWNQMKSGNTIYF
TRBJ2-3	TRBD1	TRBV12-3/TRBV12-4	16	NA	TGTGCCAGCAGTTCCCGTGACAGGGGTGGCACAGATACGCAGTATTTT	CASSSRDRGGTDTQYF
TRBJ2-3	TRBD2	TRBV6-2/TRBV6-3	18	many	TGTGCCAGCAGTTCGTCTAGCGGGAGGACCCTACGGGCAGATACGCAGTATTTT	CASSSSSGRTLRADTQYF
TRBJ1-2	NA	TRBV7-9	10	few	TGTGCCAGCAGCTTAACTCTTTTGGCCTTC	CASSLTLLAF
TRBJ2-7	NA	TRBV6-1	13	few	TGTGCCAGCGGTGGGGAATCAGGCTACGAGCAGTACTTC	CASGGESGYEQYF
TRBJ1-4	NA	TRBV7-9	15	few	TGTGCCAGCAGCTTAGAGAGGACAGCTAATGAAAAACTGTTTTTT	CASSLERTANEKLFF
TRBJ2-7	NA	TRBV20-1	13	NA	TGCAGTGCTAGAAATCCCAGCCTACACGAGCAGTACTTC	CSARNPSLHEQYF
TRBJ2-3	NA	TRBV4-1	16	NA	TGCGCCAGCAGCCTCGAGGGACCCAGACCTACAGACACGCAGTATTTT	CASSLEGPRPTDTQYF
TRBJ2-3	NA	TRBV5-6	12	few	TGTGCCAGCAGCTTGACCCTAGATACGCAGTATTTT	CASSLTLDTQYF
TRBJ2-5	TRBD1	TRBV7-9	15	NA	TGTGCCAGCAGCCCCCATACGACAGGGAAGGAGACCCAGTACTTC	CASSPHTTGKETQYF
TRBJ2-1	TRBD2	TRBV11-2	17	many	TGTGCCAGCAGCGACGGGACTAGCGGGAGGGGGTACAATGAGCAGTTCTTC	CASSDGTSGRGYNEQFF
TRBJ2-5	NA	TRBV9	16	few	TGTGCCAGCAGCGTAGGGATGGGGACGGATCAAGAGACCCAGTACTTC	CASSVGMGTDQETQYF
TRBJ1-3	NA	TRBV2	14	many	TGTGCCAGCAGGACGGCCTCAACTGGAAACACCATATATTTT	CASRTASTGNTIYF
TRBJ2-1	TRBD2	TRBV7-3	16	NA	TGTGCCAGCAGCCCCCGCGGGACTAGCGGGAGACGTGAGCAGTTCTTC	CASSPRGTSGRREQFF
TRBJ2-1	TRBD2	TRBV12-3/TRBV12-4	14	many	TGTGCCAGCGGGGAGGGCCTGTCGTACAATGAGCAGTTCTTC	CASGEGLSYNEQFF
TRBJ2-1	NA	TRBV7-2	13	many	TGTGCCAGCAGCATAGGGGGGGGGAATGAGCAGTTCTTC	CASSIGGGNEQFF
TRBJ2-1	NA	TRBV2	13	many	TGTGCCAGCAGGACGGATGAATACAATGAGCAGTTCTTC	CASRTDEYNEQFF
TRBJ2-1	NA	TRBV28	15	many	TGTGCCAGCAGTTTGGGGGGACTTCCATACAATGAGCAGTTCTTC	CASSLGGLPYNEQFF
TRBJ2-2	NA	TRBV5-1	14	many	TGCGCCAGCACGCCAGGTACCAACACCGGGGAGCTGTTTTTT	CASTPGTNTGELFF
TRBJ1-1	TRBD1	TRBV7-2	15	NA	TGTGCCAGCAGCTTGGCAGGGGGCCCTGACACTGAAGCTTTCTTT	CASSLAGGPDTEAFF
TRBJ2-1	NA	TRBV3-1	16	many	TGTGCCAGCAGCCAAGATCGAGGGCGGCCCTACAATGAGCAGTTCTTC	CASSQDRGRPYNEQFF
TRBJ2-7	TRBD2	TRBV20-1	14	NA	TGCAGTGCTAGTAGAGCGGGAGTTTCCGACGAGCAGTACTTC	CSASRAGVSDEQYF
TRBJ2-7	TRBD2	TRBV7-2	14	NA	TGTGCCAGCAGCATACTAGCGGGGACGTACGGGCAGTACTTC	CASSILAGTYGQYF
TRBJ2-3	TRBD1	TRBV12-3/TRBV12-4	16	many	TGTGCCAGCAGGCCGGGACAGGGGGGCTCCCGTCATACGCAGTATTTT	CASRPGQGGSRHTQYF
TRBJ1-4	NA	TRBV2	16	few	TGTGCCAGCAGTGAAAACGGGGGGGGTATTGGGGAAAAACTGTTTTTT	CASSENGGGIGEKLFF
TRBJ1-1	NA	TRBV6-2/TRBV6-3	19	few	TGTGCCAGCAGTTACTCGATTTGGGCTCTCGGGAAAGGCGGCACTGAAGCTTTCTTT	CASSYSIWALGKGGTEAFF
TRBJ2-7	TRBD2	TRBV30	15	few	TGTGCCTGGAGTGTACTACTAGCGGGGACTTACGAGCAGTACTTC	CAWSVLLAGTYEQYF